This TCR beta chain originates from a study of blood T cell repertoires in COVID-19. Individuals drawn from 24 US areas were roughly 18 to 89 years old. Allocation to cohorts depended on clinical history reported by the participants. Some clones are missing from TCRdb's copy, which holds only in-frame ones; the method was immunoSEQ multiplex PCR. Here the sample spans approximately 230,000 clones, about 89% being singletons. This clonotype was obtained from a young woman who had recovered from COVID-19. Sequencing input: PBMCs or T cells enriched from blood (not recorded which).

The CDR3 loop is CASSLSGERNQPQHF. The CDR3 DNA follows: TGTGCCAGCAGCTTATCGGGGGAGAGGAATCAGCCCCAGCATTTT. The chain couples TRBV5-4 to TRBJ1-5; a possible D gene is TRBD1 (5 bases). The CDR3 is 15 residues long. CDR1 and CDR2 from the germline V gene are SGHNT and YYREEE (reference sequence). V was cut by 2 bases and J by 4 bases, with 13 bases left in between.